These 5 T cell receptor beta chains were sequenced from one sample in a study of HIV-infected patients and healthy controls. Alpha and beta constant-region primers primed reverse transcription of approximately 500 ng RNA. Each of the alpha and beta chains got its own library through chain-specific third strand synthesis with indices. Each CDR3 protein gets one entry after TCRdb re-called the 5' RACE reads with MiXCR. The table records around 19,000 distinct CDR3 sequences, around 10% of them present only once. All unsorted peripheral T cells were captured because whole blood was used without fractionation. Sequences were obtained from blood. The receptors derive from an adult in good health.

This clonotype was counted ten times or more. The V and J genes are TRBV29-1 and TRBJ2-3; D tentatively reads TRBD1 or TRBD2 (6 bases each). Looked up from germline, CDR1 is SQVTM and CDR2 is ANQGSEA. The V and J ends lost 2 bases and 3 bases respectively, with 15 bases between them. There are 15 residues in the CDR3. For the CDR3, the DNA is TGCAGCGTTGAAAAACGGGGGCCGGGGACAGATACGCAGTATTTT. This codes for CSVEKRGPGTDTQYF.

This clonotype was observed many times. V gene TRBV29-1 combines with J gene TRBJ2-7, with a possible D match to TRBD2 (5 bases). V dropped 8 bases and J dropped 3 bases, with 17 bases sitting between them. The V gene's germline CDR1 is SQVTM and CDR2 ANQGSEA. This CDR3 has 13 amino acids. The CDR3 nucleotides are TGCAGCATCGGGGAGCCACCCTTCTACGAGCAGTACTTC. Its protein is CSIGEPPFYEQYF.

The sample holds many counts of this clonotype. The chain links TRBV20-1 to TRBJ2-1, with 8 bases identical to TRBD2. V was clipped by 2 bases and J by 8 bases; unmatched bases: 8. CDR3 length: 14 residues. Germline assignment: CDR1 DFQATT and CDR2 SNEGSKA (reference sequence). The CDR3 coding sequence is TGCAGTGCTAGACCGGGGGGGGGTAGCGATGAGCAGTTCTTC. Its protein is CSARPGGGSDEQFF.

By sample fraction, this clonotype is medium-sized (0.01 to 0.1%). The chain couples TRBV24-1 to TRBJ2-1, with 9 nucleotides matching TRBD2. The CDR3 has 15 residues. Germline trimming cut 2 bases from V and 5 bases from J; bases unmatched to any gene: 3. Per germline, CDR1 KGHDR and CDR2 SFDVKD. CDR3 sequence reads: CATSDYLAGNNEQFF. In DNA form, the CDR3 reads TGTGCCACCAGTGATTATCTAGCGGGAAACAATGAGCAGTTCTTC.

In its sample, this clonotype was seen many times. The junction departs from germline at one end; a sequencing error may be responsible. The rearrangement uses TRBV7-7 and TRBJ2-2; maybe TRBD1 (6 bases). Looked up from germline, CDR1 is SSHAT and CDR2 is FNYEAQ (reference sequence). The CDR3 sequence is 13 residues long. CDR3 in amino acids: CASSLRTAGELFF. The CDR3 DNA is TGTGCTAGCAGCTTAAGGACAGCCGGGGAGCTGTTTTTT.